The 27 T cell receptor beta chains in this list originate from one sample, sequenced in a study of cytomegalovirus exposure and HLA in healthy donors. PCR amplification relied on 60 Vbeta primers (plus 13 Jbeta primers). The repertoire was sequenced with immunoSEQ multiplex PCR; TCRdb's copy has only in-frame clones and lacks some. The sample consists of some 170,000 clones, more than 65% of them appearing once. Sequencing was performed on PBMCs. These receptors all come from a woman in her forties or fifties in good health and CMV-seronegative.

V gene TRBV11-3 combines with J gene TRBJ2-3; a possible D gene is TRBD2 (6 bases). The CDR3 contains 14 residues. Trimming took 5 bases from V and 8 from J, leaving 17 bases between them. The germline V gene encodes CDR1 SGHNT and CDR2 YENEEA. The CDR3 reads CASSLRGRGGTQYF. In DNA, the CDR3 is TGTGCCAGCAGCCTCCGGGGAAGGGGAGGTACGCAGTATTTT.

CDR3 sequence reads: CASSPGTSGISYEQYF. The CDR3 DNA follows: TGTGCCAGCAGCCCCGGGACTAGCGGGATCTCCTACGAGCAGTACTTC. This chain connects TRBV5-4 to TRBJ2-7; the match to TRBD2 covers 13 bases. The germline V gene encodes CDR1 SGHNT and CDR2 YYREEE (reference sequence). The CDR3 is 16 amino acids. The V segment lost 4 bases and the J segment 0 bases; nucleotides outside the gene matches: 4.

CDR3 DNA sequence: TGTGCCAGCAGCTTTCGAACCAGGGGGCGCGACACTGAAGCTTTCTTT. Its protein product is CASSFRTRGRDTEAFF. The J gene is TRBJ1-1, the V gene TRBV7-2; TRBD1 matches at 8 bases. J gave up 3 bases and V 3 bases, and 9 bases lay outside the gene matches. Per germline, CDR1 SGHTA and CDR2 FQGNSA. The CDR3 has 16 residues.

This sequence joins TRBV18 and TRBJ1-3; D is ambiguous. Per germline, CDR1 KGHSH and CDR2 LQKENI. This CDR3 comprises 16 residues. Trimming shortened V by 2 bases and J by 0 bases, and 11 bases separated the two germline ends. The CDR3 DNA follows: TGTGCCAGCTCACCAAACAGCCGGATCTCTGGAAACACCATATATTTT. Its translation: CASSPNSRISGNTIYF.

The chain links TRBV28 to TRBJ2-7; 10 nucleotides agree with TRBD1. Germline-derived CDR1 and CDR2 are MDHEN and SYDVKM. This CDR3 comprises 13 residues. The V and J ends lost 6 bases and 6 bases, in that order; junction bases with no gene match: 5. CDR3 DNA: TGTGCCAGCAGACCGGGACAGGGGCGCGAGCAGTACTTC. Protein sequence: CASRPGQGREQYF.

The gene calls are TRBV5-1 and TRBJ2-3; no reliable D call. This CDR3 has 14 residues. The germline V gene has CDR1 SGHRS and CDR2 YFSETQ. V lost 7 bases to trimming and J lost 0 bases, with 12 bases between them. For the CDR3, the DNA is TGCGCCAGCCGCGGTCCCCCTAGCACAGATACGCAGTATTTT. Translation gives CASRGPPSTDTQYF.

The chain carries TRBV9 and TRBJ2-7; D might be TRBD1 (6 bases). The germline gives CDR1 SGDLS, CDR2 YYNGEE. The CDR3 totals 14 residues. With 3 bases removed from V and 3 bases from J, the gap between germline ends came to 13 bases. CDR3 sequence (DNA): TGTGCCAGCAGCGAACAGGGTATGAGCTACGAGCAGTACTTC. Translation gives CASSEQGMSYEQYF.

V and J are TRBV4-3 and TRBJ2-1; a weak D match, TRBD2 (5 bases). Trimming cost V 3 bases and J 4 bases, with 19 bases left between them. This CDR3 contains 17 residues. The V gene's germline CDR1 is LGHNA and CDR2 YSLEER. CDR3 loop: CASSHLPSAGRYNEQFF. The CDR3 DNA reads TGCGCCAGCAGCCACCTCCCCAGCGCGGGCCGATACAATGAGCAGTTCTTC.

J is TRBJ2-7 and V is TRBV27; D perhaps matches TRBD2 (6 bases). CDR3 length: 15 residues. Trimming stripped 4 bases from V and 3 bases from J, with 16 bases between. In germline, CDR1 is MNHEY, CDR2 SMNVEV (reference sequence). In nucleotides, the CDR3 is TGTGCCAGCAGTTATCGGGCCCTAGCGAACTACGAGCAGTACTTC. It encodes CASSYRALANYEQYF.

This clone was counted a few times. The gene calls are TRBV9 and TRBJ2-2; 15 bases agree with TRBD2. Germline V CDR1 and CDR2: SGDLS, YYNGEE. The CDR3 length is 18 residues. The J segment lost 5 bases and the V segment lost 0 bases, leaving 5 bases of the junction unmatched. The CDR3 bases are TGTGCCAGCAGCGTAGTAAGGGGGACTAGCGGGGGGACCGGGGAGCTGTTTTTT. Protein: CASSVVRGTSGGTGELFF.

The chain employs TRBV6-5 and TRBJ2-7, with 9 bases matching TRBD1. Germline V CDR1 and CDR2: MNHEY, SVGAGI. V lost 6 bases to trimming and J lost 2 bases; unmatched junction nucleotides: 5. This CDR3 has 14 residues. The CDR3 sequence is CASRKGQGAYEQYF. The CDR3 DNA reads TGTGCCAGCAGAAAGGGACAGGGAGCCTACGAGCAGTACTTC.

CDR3 DNA sequence: TGTGCCAGCAGCCTGTTCACAGGAAACACTGAAGCTTTCTTT. Encoded protein: CASSLFTGNTEAFF. This chain joins TRBV7-9 and TRBJ1-1, with D maybe TRBD1 (5 bases). CDR1 SEHNR and CDR2 FQNEAQ come from the germline V gene (reference sequence). This CDR3 contains 14 residues. The germline V and J ends were trimmed by 5 bases and 2 bases, with 12 bases remaining between them.

The chain has TRBV27 and TRBJ2-7; 9 nucleotides match TRBD2. The CDR3 extends over 14 amino acids. The V gene's germline CDR1 is MNHEY and CDR2 SMNVEV (reference sequence). The ends lost 5 bases at V and 7 bases at J; junction bases unmatched: 9. The CDR3 nucleotides are TGTGCCAGCAGTGAGCGGGAGGCGGATCAGGAGCAGTACTTC. This codes for CASSEREADQEQYF.

V gene TRBV4-2 combines with J gene TRBJ2-7, with TRBD2 identical over 11 bases. Germline values: CDR1 LGHNA, CDR2 YNFKEQ. The length of the CDR3 is 15 residues. Trimming at V came to 4 bases and at J to 6 bases, leaving 8 bases not matched to a gene. CDR3 residues: CASSPQLAGVSEQYF. CDR3 coding DNA: TGTGCCAGCAGCCCTCAACTAGCGGGGGTAAGCGAGCAGTACTTC.

The V call is TRBV2, the J call TRBJ1-5; 9 nucleotides line up with TRBD1. The germline gives CDR1 SNHLY, CDR2 FYNNEI. J lost 2 bases, V lost 2 bases, and 1 base had no gene match. The length of the CDR3 is 15 residues. Here the CDR3 DNA reads TGTGCCAGCAGTGAAAGGACAGGGGGCAATCAGCCCCAGCATTTT. This translates into CASSERTGGNQPQHF.

The V gene is TRBV9, the J gene TRBJ1-1; 8 nucleotides agree with TRBD1. The CDR3 spans 15 residues. Germline trimming cut 4 bases from V and 5 bases from J; bases unmatched to any gene: 10. Germline lookup yields CDR1 SGDLS and CDR2 YYNGEE. CDR3 in amino acids: CASSPQGARGTEAFF. CDR3 sequence (DNA): TGTGCCAGCAGCCCCCAGGGGGCGCGGGGTACTGAAGCTTTCTTT.

J is TRBJ1-2 and V is TRBV6-1; TRBD1 aligns across 7 bases. The CDR3 totals 16 residues. The germline V gene encodes CDR1 MNHNS and CDR2 SASEGT. J was trimmed by 4 bases and V by 0 bases; bases with no gene match: 8. In nucleotides, the CDR3 is TGTGCCAGCAGTGAAGCCGACGACAGGGTCTCCTATGGCTACACCTTC. It yields the protein CASSEADDRVSYGYTF.

The chain links TRBV7-3 to TRBJ1-2; 9 nucleotides align to TRBD1. V lost 4 bases to trimming and J lost 4 bases; unmatched junction nucleotides: 4. CDR3 size: 14 residues. CDR1 and CDR2 (germline): SGHTA, FQGTGA. The CDR3 DNA reads as TGTGCCAGCAGCTCACAGGGGGCAGGCTATGGCTACACCTTC. Translation: CASSSQGAGYGYTF. The full variable domain, rest sourced from reference TRBV7-3 and TRBJ1-2, is GAGVSQTPSNKVTEKGKYVELRCDPISGHTALYWYRQSLGQGPEFLIYFQGTGAADDSGLPNDRFFAVRPEGSVSTLKIQRTERGDSAVYLCASSSQGAGYGYTFGSGTRLTVV.

The J gene is TRBJ1-4, the V gene TRBV7-6; D ambiguous. The CDR3 sequence is 11 residues long. The V gene's germline CDR1 is SGHVS and CDR2 FNYEAQ. V lost 7 bases and J 4 bases, leaving 4 bases between the germline ends. CDR3: CASTSNEKLFF. DNA of the CDR3: TGTGCCAGCACCAGTAATGAAAAACTGTTTTTT.

This chain links TRBV10-2 with TRBJ2-5, with 7 bases lining up with TRBD1. This CDR3 has 13 amino acids. V lost 6 bases to trimming and J lost 3 bases; unmatched junction nucleotides: 4. In germline, CDR1 is WSHSY, CDR2 SAAADI. The DNA of the CDR3 is TGCGCCAGCAGCATCGGGACAGAAGAGACCCAGTACTTC. It encodes CASSIGTEETQYF.

This chain joins TRBV19 and TRBJ1-4; a weak D match, TRBD1 (5 bases). Trimming cost V 4 bases and J 7 bases, with 16 bases left between them. The CDR3 consists of 15 residues. Germline V gene sequence: CDR1 LNHDA, CDR2 SQIVND (reference sequence). For the CDR3, the DNA is TGTGCCAGTAGTACAGGGCTCGGGTCAAGTGAAAAACTGTTTTTT. Its translation: CASSTGLGSSEKLFF.

The CDR3, as DNA: TGTGCCAGCAGCGCTAGTCTGAACACTGAAGCTTTCTTT. This gives the protein CASSASLNTEAFF. The rearrangement joins TRBV9 to TRBJ1-1; D is uncertain. Trimming pared 3 bases from V and 0 bases from J, leaving 6 bases between. This CDR3 comprises 13 residues. Germline V gene lookup returns CDR1 SGDLS and CDR2 YYNGEE.

This clone was detected a few times. V gene TRBV5-1 combines with J gene TRBJ2-5; 7 positions agree with TRBD1. From germline, CDR1 is SGHRS and CDR2 YFSETQ. V trimming: 4 bases; J trimming: 2 bases; junction bases outside the gene matches: 5. The CDR3 totals 14 residues. CDR3 bases: TGCGCCAGCAGCCACGGGACAGTACAAGAGACCCAGTACTTC. Its protein product is CASSHGTVQETQYF.

This chain joins TRBV7-8 and TRBJ2-7, with 14 bases fitting TRBD2. Looked up from germline, CDR1 is SGHVS and CDR2 is FQNEAQ. J lost 6 bases, V lost 5 bases, and 6 bases had no gene match. The CDR3 has 15 residues. The CDR3: CASSPGTSGSSEQYF. CDR3 bases: TGTGCCAGCAGCCCGGGGACTAGCGGGAGCAGCGAGCAGTACTTC.

The genes are TRBV6-4 and TRBJ2-3, with a tentative D call TRBD2 (5 bases). CDR1 and CDR2 (germline): MRHNA, SNTAGT. CDR3 length equals 13 residues. V was clipped by 3 bases and J by 2 bases, with 6 bases between them. CDR3 protein: CASSERVTDTQYF. In nucleotides, the CDR3 is TGTGCCAGCAGTGAGCGGGTCACAGATACGCAGTATTTT.

This chain connects TRBV7-3 to TRBJ2-7; D remains ambiguous. This CDR3 contains 14 residues. Per the germline V gene, CDR1 is SGHTA and CDR2 is FQGTGA. V was cut by 5 bases and J by 1 base, with 12 bases left in between. CDR3 DNA: TGTGCCAGCAGCCCCACTCCCCCGTCCTACGAGCAGTACTTC. It codes for CASSPTPPSYEQYF.

This clone has more than one count but fewer than ten. The CDR3 loop reads CASRSPPGIGNEQFF. The CDR3 nucleotides are TGTGCCAGTAGATCCCCTCCGGGAATTGGAAATGAGCAGTTCTTC. This chain connects TRBV19 to TRBJ2-1, with D maybe TRBD2 (5 bases). With 6 bases removed from V and 7 bases from J, the gap between germline ends came to 19 bases. The V gene's germline CDR1 is LNHDA and CDR2 SQIVND (reference sequence). The CDR3 contains 15 residues.